This is a list of T cell receptor beta chains from one sample in a study of T cell changes during pregnancy in multiple sclerosis. The data were produced by immunoSEQ multiplex PCR, yet TCRdb's version contains in-frame clones alone and is incomplete. This sample yields roughly 49,000 clones, of which around 91% are seen a single time; 0.37% belongs to the top ten. This specimen consisted of CD4+ T cells from peripheral blood mononuclear cells, obtained in the second trimester of pregnancy. The receptors originated from a female donor in good health, enrolled as a control in a pregnancy study. Each CDR3 is given with its conserved first and last residue. A row's size may be missing; if present it is once, few, many or a size class.

j_call v_call clone_size cdr3_aa
TRBJ1-3 TRBV4-2 - CASSQGDRGGNTIYF
TRBJ1-1 TRBV6-1 few CATHRGLSTEAFF
TRBJ2-3 TRBV30 - CAWSVGGGADTQYF
TRBJ1-2 TRBV4-3 once CASSQGGGALDGYTF
TRBJ2-7 TRBV25-1 - CASSGRLAGFSYEQYF
TRBJ2-1 TRBV15 - CATSRGETSGGNEQFF
TRBJ1-5 TRBV23-1 - CASSRGQGEGQPQHF
TRBJ1-6 TRBV5-6 - CASSFGQIGSPLHF
TRBJ2-2 TRBV15 - CATSRRQVNTGELFF
TRBJ1-1 TRBV7-9 - CASSPRTGGAFF
TRBJ2-3 TRBV6-6 - CASSYTPVFAADTQYF
TRBJ2-3 TRBV6-1 - CASSERQGLSTDTQYF
TRBJ2-1 TRBV18 - CASSPVGLAGVYNEQFF
TRBJ2-5 TRBV7-3 - CASSLTGGETQYF
TRBJ1-3 TRBV9 - CASSPRRGSLAGNTIYF
TRBJ1-6 TRBV6-4 - CASSKQSSYNSPLHF
TRBJ1-1 TRBV4-2 - CASSQADRRNTEAFF
TRBJ1-2 TRBV30 - CAWVQPGHTYNYGYTF
TRBJ2-1 TRBV7-2 - CASSADYYEQFF
TRBJ1-3 TRBV19 - CASSKRPGTGSGNTIYF
TRBJ2-1 TRBV7-8 - CASSLGFGGGSYNEQFF
TRBJ2-2 TRBV5-1 - CASSFVLAGPNTGELFF
TRBJ1-2 TRBV6-1 - CASSGPAQRNYYGYTF
TRBJ1-5 TRBV19 - CASSMGTGGSNQPQHF
TRBJ2-3 TRBV19 few CASSRSSSEADTQYF
TRBJ2-1 TRBV5-5 - CASSPSGTSGAHEQFF
TRBJ2-7 TRBV19 - CASSVRQGAYEQYF
TRBJ1-1 TRBV9 - CASSDRQGSFGYTEAFF
TRBJ2-7 TRBV29-1 - CSVATTFEQYF
TRBJ1-3 TRBV5-6 once CASSPFRGSGNTIYF
TRBJ1-1 TRBV12-5 - CASTKTSEAFF
TRBJ1-1 TRBV9 - CASSEGQAPAAFF
TRBJ1-2 TRBV19 - CASSKGTGDGYTF
TRBJ2-5 TRBV7-6 - CASSAQTGLAIETQYF
TRBJ1-1 TRBV2 - CASSEWGTKNTEAFF
TRBJ2-7 TRBV11-2 - CASSLFSLRDRDYEQYF
TRBJ1-5 TRBV7-9 - CASSPNRDQPQHF
TRBJ1-6 TRBV6-5 - CASSLSGTGHSPLHF
TRBJ2-7 TRBV7-9 - CASRSGQGTYEQYF
TRBJ2-7 TRBV11-3 - CASSSTGASSYEQYF
TRBJ2-7 TRBV7-2 - CASSLGGQGAYEQYF
TRBJ2-5 TRBV10-1 - CASSESTTQETQYF
TRBJ1-6 TRBV14 - CASRRTGPNSPLHF
TRBJ2-1 TRBV15 - CATSRDRGYEQFF
TRBJ1-2 TRBV11-1 - CASSSYRGIDYGYTF
TRBJ2-2 TRBV5-1 - CASSLEGTGRKGELFF
TRBJ2-3 TRBV7-2 - CASSGPSGGVDTQYF
TRBJ1-2 TRBV30 - CAWTANYGYTF
TRBJ2-7 TRBV5-1 - CASSDGPLDRDYEQYF
TRBJ1-4 TRBV7-6 - CASSLGGGRNEKLFF
TRBJ2-3 TRBV4-3 - CASSQDLRGASTDTQYF
TRBJ2-3 TRBV11-3 - CASSSDDRADTQYF
TRBJ1-1 TRBV11-3 - CASSLASVEGIEAFF
TRBJ1-2 TRBV2 - CASSALPGHGYTF
TRBJ1-1 TRBV11-3 once CASSPRQGPTEAFF
TRBJ1-3 TRBV5-1 - CASSLGQVDTIYF
TRBJ2-3 TRBV5-1 - CASSLGQSTDTQYF
TRBJ2-1 TRBV14 - CASSPDRYNEQFF
TRBJ2-3 TRBV5-1 - CASSLALAGGPQDTQYF